The 30 T cell receptor beta chains in this list originate from one sample, sequenced in a study of blood T cell repertoires in COVID-19. The assay was immunoSEQ multiplex PCR, and TCRdb's table has in-frame clones only and misses some. Among hundreds of thousands of clones listed, 85% to 90% were seen once. The sequenced material came from peripheral blood. The origin of the receptors is a young woman with acute or convalescent COVID-19.

V and J are TRBV13 and TRBJ1-5; D not certain. The CDR3 has 14 amino acids. V shed 0 bases and J shed 4 bases, with 7 bases lying between them. The germline gives CDR1 PRHDT, CDR2 FYEKMQ (reference sequence). For the CDR3, the DNA is TGTGCCAGCAGCTTAGGGCGGCAGAATCAGCCCCAGCATTTT. Protein sequence: CASSLGRQNQPQHF.

The table lists this clone with a few counts. V gene TRBV30 combines with J gene TRBJ1-6; D may be TRBD1 (5 bases). Germline V gene lookup returns CDR1 GTSNPN and CDR2 SVGIG (reference sequence). Trimming cost V 2 bases and J 6 bases, with 11 bases left between them. The CDR3 totals 14 residues. CDR3: CAWSPVGGNSPLHF. CDR3 nucleotides: TGTGCCTGGAGTCCGGTCGGGGGTAATTCACCCCTCCACTTT.

V is TRBV4-1 and J is TRBJ2-7, with 9 bases fitting TRBD2. Germline assignment: CDR1 MGHRA and CDR2 YSYEKL. CDR3 length equals 20 residues. Trimming at V came to 4 bases and at J to 2 bases, leaving 21 bases not matched to a gene. The CDR3 nucleotides read TGCGCCAGCAGCCTACCGGGTGGGGAGATAGCGGGGGACCTCCCCTACGAGCAGTACTTC. It encodes CASSLPGGEIAGDLPYEQYF.

This clone was detected once. V is TRBV28 and J is TRBJ1-5; 7 nucleotides line up with TRBD1. In germline, CDR1 is MDHEN, CDR2 SYDVKM. This CDR3 region has 15 residues. V lost 7 bases, J lost 6 bases, and 12 bases stayed unmatched. CDR3 bases: TGTGCCAGCATCCTCGACAGGGCTATAGGTCAGCCCCAGCATTTT. It specifies CASILDRAIGQPQHF.

V gene TRBV30 combines with J gene TRBJ2-7, with TRBD1 matching over 7 bases. Germline lookup yields CDR1 GTSNPN and CDR2 SVGIG (reference sequence). With 2 bases clipped from V and 2 bases from J, the junction kept 6 bases outside the gene matches. There are 14 residues in the CDR3. DNA for the CDR3: TGTGCCTGGAGTCCACAGGGGAAACCCTACGAGCAGTACTTC. This codes for CAWSPQGKPYEQYF. Combining the CDR3 with reference TRBV30 and TRBJ2-7 gives the whole variable domain SQTIHQWPATLVQPVGSPLSLECTVEGTSNPNLYWYRQAAGRGLQLLFYSVGIGQISSEVPQNLSASRPQDRQFILSSKKLLLSDSGFYLCAWSPQGKPYEQYFGPGTRLTVT.

This sequence joins TRBV19 and TRBJ1-2; 7 bases fit TRBD1. Germline V gene sequence: CDR1 LNHDA, CDR2 SQIVND (reference sequence). Losses at the gene ends were 6 bases for V and 3 bases for J; bases not matched to a gene: 7. The CDR3 spans 14 residues. Here the CDR3 DNA reads TGTGCCAGTAGCCACAGGGGCGGCCACTATGGCTACACCTTC. Its protein is CASSHRGGHYGYTF.

This clone came up once. In nucleotides, the CDR3 is TGTGCCAGCAGCCCGGGACTAGCGGGGGGTTGGACAGATACGCAGTATTTT. Its translation: CASSPGLAGGWTDTQYF. The chain joins TRBV7-2 to TRBJ2-3, with 15 positions matching TRBD2. The length of the CDR3 is 17 residues. The trim removed 5 bases at V and 3 bases at J, leaving 6 bases unmatched. The V gene's germline CDR1 is SGHTA and CDR2 FQGNSA. The full variable domain, its missing parts supplied by reference TRBV7-2 and TRBJ2-3, is GAGVSQSPSNKVTEKGKDVELRCDPISGHTALYWYRQSLGQGLEFLIYFQGNSAPDKSGLPSDRFSAERTGGSVSTLTIQRTQQEDSAVYLCASSPGLAGGWTDTQYFGPGTRLTVL.

The chain has TRBV27 and TRBJ1-4; tentative D call: TRBD1 (6 bases). From germline, CDR1 is MNHEY and CDR2 SMNVEV (reference sequence). The CDR3 is made up of 15 amino acids. The V gene lost 1 base and the J gene lost 6 bases, with 12 bases spanning the gap. CDR3 DNA sequence: TGTGCCAGCAGTTTATATGGGGGGGCAGATGAAAAACTGTTTTTT. This translates into CASSLYGGADEKLFF.

This clone was found a few times. The chain employs TRBV6-4 and TRBJ1-3; no firm D call. Germline V lookup: CDR1 MRHNA, CDR2 SNTAGT. This CDR3 comprises 15 residues. Trimming took off 3 bases at V and 2 bases at J, with 11 bases between the two ends. CDR3 residues: CASSEEANPGNTIYF. In DNA, the CDR3 is TGTGCCAGCAGTGAGGAGGCGAATCCTGGAAACACCATATATTTT.

V is TRBV7-2 and J is TRBJ2-2; TRBD1 might be the D (5 bases). Between the trimmed V and J ends, which lost 5 bases and 6 bases, there was a span of 10 bases. The germline CDR1 and CDR2 sequences are SGHTA and FQGNSA. This CDR3 has 13 residues. The CDR3 region has the DNA TGTGCCAGCAGCCCAGGGTTCCCCGGGGAGCTGTTTTTT. Translation: CASSPGFPGELFF.

The rearrangement joins TRBV21-1 to TRBJ2-2; the D call of TRBD1 is as the table states it, not checked on the DNA. TRBV21-1 is marked as a pseudogene. The CDR3 is made up of 17 amino acids. The CDR3 nucleotides read TGTGCCAGCAGCAAAGGGGCTGTGACAGTCAACACCGGGGAGCTGTTTTTT. It encodes CASSKGAVTVNTGELFF.

J is TRBJ1-1 and V is TRBV7-8, with D uncertain. V dropped 4 bases and J dropped 1 base, with 16 bases sitting between them. The CDR3 runs to 16 residues. CDR1 is SGHVS, CDR2 FQNEAQ, per germline. CDR3 coding DNA: TGTGCCAGCAGCTCCCTTAGGATCCTAGGGAACACTGAAGCTTTCTTT. Translated, it gives CASSSLRILGNTEAFF.

CDR3 sequence: CASSLARGGYGYTF. CDR3 nucleotides: TGTGCCAGCAGCTTAGCACGGGGAGGCTATGGCTACACCTTC. V is TRBV7-2 and J is TRBJ1-2; D call uncertain. The CDR3 runs 14 residues. V was cut by 0 bases and J by 4 bases, with 9 bases left in between. Looked up from germline, CDR1 is SGHTA and CDR2 is FQGNSA. Filled out from reference TRBV7-2 and TRBJ1-2, the complete variable domain reads GAGVSQSPSNKVTEKGKDVELRCDPISGHTALYWYRQSLGQGLEFLIYFQGNSAPDKSGLPSDRFSAERTGGSVSTLTIQRTQQEDSAVYLCASSLARGGYGYTFGSGTRLTVV.

V is TRBV12-5 and J is TRBJ1-4, with 10 bases fitting TRBD1. The germline CDR1 and CDR2 sequences are LGHNT and FRNRAP. The CDR3 covers 18 residues. V dropped 1 base and J dropped 5; count of bases not matched to a gene: 10. CDR3 nucleotide sequence: TGTGCTAGTGGTTTGGCCCGGGGACAGGGGTTCGGGAATGAAAAACTGTTTTTT. It encodes CASGLARGQGFGNEKLFF.

This clone was recorded only once. This chain connects TRBV7-6 to TRBJ2-2, with a weak D call TRBD1 (6 bases). Germline CDR1 reads SGHVS; CDR2 reads FNYEAQ. The V and J ends lost 4 bases and 2 bases respectively, with 11 bases between them. This CDR3 region has 15 residues. This CDR3 is CASSSGTQNTGELFF. CDR3 bases: TGTGCCAGCAGCTCCGGGACACAAAACACCGGGGAGCTGTTTTTT.

In nucleotides, the CDR3 is TGTGCCAGCAGCCAAACCCCAAAGGGAGGGATAGCCAAAAACATTCAGTACTTC. It is translated as CASSQTPKGGIAKNIQYF. The V and J genes are TRBV3-1 (or the pseudogene TRBV3-2) and TRBJ2-4; 7 nucleotides agree with TRBD2. CDR1 and CDR2 (germline): LGHDT, YNNKEL (reference sequence). V lost 2 bases and J lost 0; bases outside the gene matches: 10. This CDR3 has 18 residues.

This clone was seen just once. For the CDR3, the DNA is TGTGCCAGCAGCCCCCCCGGGGTGGGGCAGTTCTTC. This gives the protein CASSPPGVGQFF. This chain uses TRBV6-2 or TRBV6-3 with TRBJ2-1, with a weak D call TRBD2 (5 bases). The CDR3 has 12 residues. V was shortened by 6 bases and J by 12 bases, with 15 bases between the two germline ends. Germline CDR1 reads MNHEY; CDR2 reads SVGEGT.

This chain uses TRBV5-1 with TRBJ2-7; the match to TRBD1 covers 7 bases. V lost 3 bases, J lost 0 bases, and 6 bases stayed unmatched. CDR1 SGHRS and CDR2 YFSETQ come from the germline V gene. The CDR3 is 15 amino acids. The CDR3 DNA follows: TGCGCCAGCAGCTACGGGACAGCGAGCTCCTACGAGCAGTACTTC. This translates into CASSYGTASSYEQYF. Full variable domain (rest looked up from reference TRBV5-1 and TRBJ2-7): KAGVTQTPRYLIKTRGQQVTLSCSPISGHRSVSWYQQTPGQGLQFLFEYFSETQRNKGNFPGRFSGRQFSNSRSEMNVSTLELGDSALYLCASSYGTASSYEQYFGPGTRLTVT.

The genes are TRBV29-1 and TRBJ2-1; a possible D gene is TRBD1 (6 bases). The germline CDR1 and CDR2 sequences are SQVTM and ANQGSEA. V gave up 4 bases and J gave up 5 bases, with 15 bases separating them. This CDR3 comprises 14 residues. The CDR3 region has the DNA TGCAGCGTTGGAGGACAGATTCTGGACAATGAGCAGTTCTTC. Translating gives CSVGGQILDNEQFF.

On this clone itself: Germline is not matched at one junction end, which may reflect a read error. This rearrangement joins TRBV6-5 to TRBJ1-2, with TRBD1 matching over 7 bases. Germline CDR1 and CDR2: MNHEY and SVGAGI. This CDR3 is 11 amino acids long. As DNA, the CDR3 is TGTGCCAGCAGTTACCGGGACAGTAAAGTATTC. It yields the protein CASSYRDSKVF.

CDR3 DNA: TGCGCCAGCAGCTCCGTCCCGGCAGGGGGCGCGAATTACGAGCAGTACTTC. This gives the protein CASSSVPAGGANYEQYF. This chain connects TRBV5-1 to TRBJ2-7; TRBD1 matches at 8 bases. CDR3 length: 17 residues. Germline CDR1 SGHRS, CDR2 YFSETQ. V lost 3 bases and J lost 4; bases outside the gene matches: 15. Looking up the rest from reference TRBV5-1 and TRBJ2-7 gives the full variable domain: KAGVTQTPRYLIKTRGQQVTLSCSPISGHRSVSWYQQTPGQGLQFLFEYFSETQRNKGNFPGRFSGRQFSNSRSEMNVSTLELGDSALYLCASSSVPAGGANYEQYFGPGTRLTVT.

The chain is built from TRBV2 and TRBJ2-1; a weak D match, TRBD2 (6 bases). There are 18 residues in the CDR3. Germline assignment: CDR1 SNHLY and CDR2 FYNNEI. The V end was cut by 5 bases, the J end by 1 base, with 21 bases between. The CDR3 DNA sequence: TGTGCCAGCAGTTCAATACGGGAACGCCGGGAGTCCTACAATGAGCAGTTCTTC. Protein product: CASSSIRERRESYNEQFF.

V is TRBV20-1 and J is TRBJ1-4; 7 bases agree with TRBD1. Trimming removed 6 bases from V and 7 bases from J; junction bases left unmatched: 2. The CDR3 totals 11 residues. The germline gives CDR1 DFQATT, CDR2 SNEGSKA (reference sequence). CDR3 sequence reads: CSANRGEKLFF. The DNA for the CDR3 is TGCAGTGCCAACAGGGGTGAAAAACTGTTTTTT.

The CDR3 loop reads CASSEAGGGSPLHF. In DNA form, the CDR3 reads TGTGCCAGCAGTGAAGCAGGAGGAGGTTCACCCCTCCACTTT. The J gene is TRBJ1-6, the V gene TRBV2; D is unclear. CDR3 length: 14 residues. The V gene lost 0 bases and the J gene lost 9 bases, with 9 bases spanning the gap. The V gene's germline CDR1 is SNHLY and CDR2 FYNNEI.

The chain has TRBV2 and TRBJ1-1; the D is unclear. Germline V gene data show CDR1 as SNHLY and CDR2 as FYNNEI. The CDR3 covers 13 residues. V dropped 2 bases and J dropped 1 base, with 5 bases sitting between them. CDR3 residues: CASSENGNTEAFF. The CDR3 DNA reads TGTGCCAGCAGTGAAAACGGGAACACTGAAGCTTTCTTT. Full variable domain (missing parts from reference TRBV2 and TRBJ1-1): EPEVTQTPSHQVTQMGQEVILRCVPISNHLYFYWYRQILGQKVEFLVSFYNNEISEKSEIFDDQFSVERPDGSNFTLKIRSTKLEDSAMYFCASSENGNTEAFFGQGTRLTVV.

The chain combines TRBV6-6 with TRBJ2-5; D unresolved. The CDR3 runs to 12 residues. Between the trimmed V and J ends, which lost 0 bases and 5 bases, there was a span of 4 bases. Germline-derived CDR1 and CDR2 are MNHNY and SVGAGI (reference sequence). The CDR3: CASSYSSETQYF. The DNA for the CDR3 is TGTGCCAGCAGTTACTCGAGTGAGACCCAGTACTTC.

The CDR3: CASSSLPSAEAFF. DNA of the CDR3: TGTGCCAGCAGTTCCCTACCCTCGGCTGAAGCTTTCTTT. The rearrangement links TRBV6-5 to TRBJ1-1; D gene ambiguous. This CDR3 contains 13 residues. The V end was cut by 4 bases, the J end by 6 bases, with 12 bases between. Germline V gives CDR1 MNHEY, CDR2 SVGAGI.

V usage is TRBV15 and J usage is TRBJ1-1; unclear D gene. V dropped 0 bases and J dropped 7 bases, with 3 bases sitting between them. The CDR3 spans 11 residues. Germline V CDR1 and CDR2: LNHNV, YYDKDF (reference sequence). The CDR3: CATSRDNEAFF. The CDR3 DNA follows: TGTGCCACCAGCAGAGATAATGAAGCTTTCTTT.

V is TRBV30 and J is TRBJ2-3; no definite D call. The CDR3 runs 13 residues. Germline CDR1 GTSNPN, CDR2 SVGIG (reference sequence). V lost 2 bases to trimming and J lost 6 bases, with 12 bases between them. Here the CDR3 DNA reads TGTGCCTGGAGTCACAACAGTGGGGATACGCAGTATTTT. This translates into CAWSHNSGDTQYF.

The V gene is TRBV19, the J gene TRBJ1-4; D is undetermined. The CDR3 loop spans 15 amino acids. Germline values: CDR1 LNHDA, CDR2 SQIVND (reference sequence). Trimming took 6 bases from V and 0 from J, leaving 11 bases between them. In DNA, the CDR3 is TGTGCCAGTAGACCGGGAATTGCAACTAATGAAAAACTGTTTTTT. Translation gives CASRPGIATNEKLFF.